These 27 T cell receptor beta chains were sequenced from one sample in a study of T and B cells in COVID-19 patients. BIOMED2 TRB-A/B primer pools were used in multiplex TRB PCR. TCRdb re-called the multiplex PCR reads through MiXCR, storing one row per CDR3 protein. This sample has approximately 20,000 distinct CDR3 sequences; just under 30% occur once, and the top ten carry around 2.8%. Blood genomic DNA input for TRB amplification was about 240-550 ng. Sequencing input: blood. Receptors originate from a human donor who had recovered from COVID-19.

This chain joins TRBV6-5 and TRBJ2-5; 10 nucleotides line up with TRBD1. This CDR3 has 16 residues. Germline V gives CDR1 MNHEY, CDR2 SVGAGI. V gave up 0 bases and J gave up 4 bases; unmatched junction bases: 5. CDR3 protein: CASSYSYGQGGETQYF. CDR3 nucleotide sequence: TGTGCCAGCAGTTACTCGTATGGACAGGGGGGAGAGACCCAGTACTTC.

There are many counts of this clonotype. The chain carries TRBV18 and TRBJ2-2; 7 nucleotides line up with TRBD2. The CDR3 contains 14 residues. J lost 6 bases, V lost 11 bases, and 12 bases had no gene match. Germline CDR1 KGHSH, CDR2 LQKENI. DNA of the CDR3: TGTGCCGGGGGGGTCGGGCGCTGGGCCGGGGAGCTGTTTTTT. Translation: CAGGVGRWAGELFF.

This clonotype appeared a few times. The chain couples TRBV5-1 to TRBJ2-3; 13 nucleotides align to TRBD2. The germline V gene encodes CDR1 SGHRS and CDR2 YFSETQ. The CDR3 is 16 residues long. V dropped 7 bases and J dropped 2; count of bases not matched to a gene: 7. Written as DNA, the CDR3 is TGCGCCAGCGGACCGGGACTAGCGGGGTTCACAGATACGCAGTATTTT. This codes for CASGPGLAGFTDTQYF.

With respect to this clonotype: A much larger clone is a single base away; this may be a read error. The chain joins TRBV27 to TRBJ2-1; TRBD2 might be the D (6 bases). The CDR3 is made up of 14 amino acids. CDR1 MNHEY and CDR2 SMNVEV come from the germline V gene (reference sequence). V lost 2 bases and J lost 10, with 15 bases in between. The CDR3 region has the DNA TGTGCCAGCAGTTTAGCGGGGAGCTCCTACGAGCAGTTCTTC. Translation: CASSLAGSSYEQFF.

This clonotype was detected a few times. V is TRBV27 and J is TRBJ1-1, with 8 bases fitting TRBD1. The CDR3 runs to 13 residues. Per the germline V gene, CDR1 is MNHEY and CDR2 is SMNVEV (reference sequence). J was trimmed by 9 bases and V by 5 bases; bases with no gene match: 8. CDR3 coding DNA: TGTGCCAGCAGTCCAGGACAGGGCCTAAAAGCTTTCTTT. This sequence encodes CASSPGQGLKAFF.

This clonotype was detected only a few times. The chain's CDR3 is CASSWDRVGEAFF. CDR3 in DNA: TGCGCCAGCAGCTGGGACAGGGTCGGTGAAGCTTTCTTT. The rearrangement uses TRBV5-1 and TRBJ1-1; 9 bases line up with TRBD1. The CDR3 contains 13 residues. The germline V gene encodes CDR1 SGHRS and CDR2 YFSETQ. Trimming removed 3 bases from V and 7 bases from J; junction bases left unmatched: 4.

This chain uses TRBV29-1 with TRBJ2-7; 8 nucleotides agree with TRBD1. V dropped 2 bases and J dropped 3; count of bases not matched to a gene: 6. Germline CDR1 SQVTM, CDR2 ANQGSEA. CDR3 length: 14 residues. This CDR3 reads CSVEPDRENYEQYF. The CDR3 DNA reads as TGCAGCGTTGAACCGGACAGGGAGAACTACGAGCAGTACTTC.

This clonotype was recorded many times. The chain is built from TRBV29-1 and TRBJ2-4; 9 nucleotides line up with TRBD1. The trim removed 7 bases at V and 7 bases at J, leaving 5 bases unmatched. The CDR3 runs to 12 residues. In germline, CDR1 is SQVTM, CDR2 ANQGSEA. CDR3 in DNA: TGCAGCGGCCACAGGGGGCAGAACATTCAGTACTTC. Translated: CSGHRGQNIQYF. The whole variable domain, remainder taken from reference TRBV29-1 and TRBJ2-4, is SAVISQKPSRDICQRGTSLTIQCQVDSQVTMMFWYRQQPGQSLTLIATANQGSEATYESGFVIDKFPISRPNLTFSTLTVSNMSPEDSSIYLCSGHRGQNIQYFGAGTRLSVL.

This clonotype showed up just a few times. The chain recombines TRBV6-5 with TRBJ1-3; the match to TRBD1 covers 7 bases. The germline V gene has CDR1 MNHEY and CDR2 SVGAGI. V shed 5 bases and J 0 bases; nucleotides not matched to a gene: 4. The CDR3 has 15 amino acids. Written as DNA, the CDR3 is TGTGCCAGCAGTGGCGGGGACAGCTCTGGAAACACCATATATTTT. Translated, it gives CASSGGDSSGNTIYF.

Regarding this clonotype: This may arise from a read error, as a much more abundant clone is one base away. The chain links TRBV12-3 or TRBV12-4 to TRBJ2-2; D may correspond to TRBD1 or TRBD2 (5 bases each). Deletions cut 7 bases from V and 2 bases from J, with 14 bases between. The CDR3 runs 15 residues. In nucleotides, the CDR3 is TGTGCCAGCACTACGTCCGGGACCAACACCGGGGAGCTGTTTTTT. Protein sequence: CASTTSGTNTGELFF.

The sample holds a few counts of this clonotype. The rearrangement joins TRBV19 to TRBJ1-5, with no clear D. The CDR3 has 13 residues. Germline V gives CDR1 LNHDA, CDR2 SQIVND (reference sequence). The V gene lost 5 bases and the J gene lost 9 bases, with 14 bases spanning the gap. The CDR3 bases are TGTGCCAGTAGTCCAACCTCCCCTGGGCCCCAGCATTTT. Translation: CASSPTSPGPQHF.

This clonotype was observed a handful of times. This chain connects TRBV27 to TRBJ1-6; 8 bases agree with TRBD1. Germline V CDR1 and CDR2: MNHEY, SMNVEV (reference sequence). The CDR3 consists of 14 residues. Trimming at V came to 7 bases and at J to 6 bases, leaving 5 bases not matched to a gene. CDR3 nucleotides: TGTGCCAGCAAAAGGCAGGGGGCTAATTCACCCCTCCACTTT. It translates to CASKRQGANSPLHF.

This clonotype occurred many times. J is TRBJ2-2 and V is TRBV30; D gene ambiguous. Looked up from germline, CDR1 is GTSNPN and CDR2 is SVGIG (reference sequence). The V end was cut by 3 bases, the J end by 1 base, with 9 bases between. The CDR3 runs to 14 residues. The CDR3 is CAWSPPVNTGELFF. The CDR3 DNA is TGTGCCTGGAGCCCTCCGGTGAACACCGGGGAGCTGTTTTTT.

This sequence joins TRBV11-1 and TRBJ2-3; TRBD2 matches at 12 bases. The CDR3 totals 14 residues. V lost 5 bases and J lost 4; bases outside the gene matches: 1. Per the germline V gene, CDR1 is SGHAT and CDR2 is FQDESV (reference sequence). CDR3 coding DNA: TGTGCCAGCAGCGCTAGCGGGGGGGCAGATACGCAGTATTTT. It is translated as CASSASGGADTQYF.

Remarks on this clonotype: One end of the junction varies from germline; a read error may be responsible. The CDR3: CASSLDRDSHEQYF. The CDR3 DNA follows: TGTGCCAGCAGCTTAGACCGGGACTCCCACGAGCAGTACTTC. The rearrangement uses TRBV5-5 and TRBJ2-7; perhaps TRBD2 as D (6 bases). The CDR3 covers 14 residues. Germline CDR1 and CDR2: SGHKS and YYEKEE (reference sequence). The complete variable domain, with remaining parts taken from reference TRBV5-5 and TRBJ2-7, reads DAGVTQSPTHLIKTRGQQVTLRCSPISGHKSVSWYQQVLGQGPQFIFQYYEKEERGRGNFPDRFSARQFPNYSSELNVNALLLGDSALYLCASSLDRDSHEQYFGPGTRLTVT.

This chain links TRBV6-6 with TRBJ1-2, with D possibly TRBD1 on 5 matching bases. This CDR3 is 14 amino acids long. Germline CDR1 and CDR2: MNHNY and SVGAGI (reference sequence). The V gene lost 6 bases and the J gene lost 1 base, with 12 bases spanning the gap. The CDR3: CASRGDQGNYGYTF. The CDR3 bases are TGTGCCAGCAGGGGCGACCAGGGTAACTATGGCTACACCTTC.

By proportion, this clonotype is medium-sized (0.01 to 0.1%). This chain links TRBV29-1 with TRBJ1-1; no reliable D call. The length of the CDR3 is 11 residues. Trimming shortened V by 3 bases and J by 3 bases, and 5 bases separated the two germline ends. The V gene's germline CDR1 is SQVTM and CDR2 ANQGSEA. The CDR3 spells CSVDTYTEAFF. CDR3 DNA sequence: TGCAGCGTTGATACGTACACTGAAGCTTTCTTT.

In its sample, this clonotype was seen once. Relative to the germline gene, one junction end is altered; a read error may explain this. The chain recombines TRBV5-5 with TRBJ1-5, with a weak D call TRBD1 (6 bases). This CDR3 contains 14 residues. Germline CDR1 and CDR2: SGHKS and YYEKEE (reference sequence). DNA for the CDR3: TGTGCTAGCAGCTTATGGGGGGCCGGGCAGCCCCAGCATTTT. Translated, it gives CASSLWGAGQPQHF.

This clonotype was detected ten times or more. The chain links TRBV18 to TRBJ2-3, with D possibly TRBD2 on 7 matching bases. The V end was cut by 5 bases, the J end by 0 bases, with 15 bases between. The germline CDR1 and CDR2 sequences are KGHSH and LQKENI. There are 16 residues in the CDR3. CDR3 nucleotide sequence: TGTGCCAGCTCAGGCGGGGGCCAGATAAGCACAGATACGCAGTATTTT. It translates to CASSGGGQISTDTQYF.

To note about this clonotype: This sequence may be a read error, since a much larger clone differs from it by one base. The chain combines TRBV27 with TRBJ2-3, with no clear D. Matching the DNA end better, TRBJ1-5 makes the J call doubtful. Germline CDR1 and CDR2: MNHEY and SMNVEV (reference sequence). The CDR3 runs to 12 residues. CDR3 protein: CASSFPRDTQHF. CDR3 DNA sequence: TGTGCCAGCAGTTTCCCTCGAGATACGCAGCATTTT.

In nucleotides, the CDR3 is TGTGCCAGCAGCCTCCGGGGACAGGGCAATTCACCCCTCCACTTT. Translating it yields CASSLRGQGNSPLHF. The chain couples TRBV12-3 or TRBV12-4 to TRBJ1-6, with 9 bases lining up with TRBD1. V lost 6 bases to trimming and J lost 7 bases; unmatched junction nucleotides: 7. The CDR3 runs to 15 residues.

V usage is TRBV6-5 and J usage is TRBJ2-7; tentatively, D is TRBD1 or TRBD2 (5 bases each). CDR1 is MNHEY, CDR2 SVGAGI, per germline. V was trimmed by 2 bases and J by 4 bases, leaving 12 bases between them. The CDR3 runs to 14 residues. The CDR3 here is CASSYRGPSYEQYF. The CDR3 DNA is TGTGCCAGCAGTTACAGGGGACCATCGTACGAGCAGTACTTC.

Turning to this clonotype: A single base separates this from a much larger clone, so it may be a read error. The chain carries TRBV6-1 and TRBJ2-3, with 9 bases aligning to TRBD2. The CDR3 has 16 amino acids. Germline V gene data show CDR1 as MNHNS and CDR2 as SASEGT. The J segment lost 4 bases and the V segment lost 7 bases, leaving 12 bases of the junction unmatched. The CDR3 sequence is CASTRSGRWEPDTQYF. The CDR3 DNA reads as TGTGCCAGCACCCGTAGCGGGAGATGGGAACCAGATACGCAGTATTTT.

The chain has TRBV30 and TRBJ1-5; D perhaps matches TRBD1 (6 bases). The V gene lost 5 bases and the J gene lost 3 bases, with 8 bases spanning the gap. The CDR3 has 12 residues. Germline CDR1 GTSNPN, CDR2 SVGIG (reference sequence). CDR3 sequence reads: CAWGGPNQPQHF. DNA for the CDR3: TGTGCCTGGGGGGGGCCCAATCAGCCCCAGCATTTT. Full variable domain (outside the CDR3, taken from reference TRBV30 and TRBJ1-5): SQTIHQWPATLVQPVGSPLSLECTVEGTSNPNLYWYRQAAGRGLQLLFYSVGIGQISSEVPQNLSASRPQDRQFILSSKKLLLSDSGFYLCAWGGPNQPQHFGDGTRLSIL.

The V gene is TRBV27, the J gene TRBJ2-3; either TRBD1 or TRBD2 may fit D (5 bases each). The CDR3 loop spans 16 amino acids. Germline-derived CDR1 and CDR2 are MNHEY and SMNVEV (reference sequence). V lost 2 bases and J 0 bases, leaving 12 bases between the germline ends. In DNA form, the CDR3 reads TGTGCCAGCAGTTTAGCCGGGACCCTTAGCACAGATACGCAGTATTTT. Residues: CASSLAGTLSTDTQYF.

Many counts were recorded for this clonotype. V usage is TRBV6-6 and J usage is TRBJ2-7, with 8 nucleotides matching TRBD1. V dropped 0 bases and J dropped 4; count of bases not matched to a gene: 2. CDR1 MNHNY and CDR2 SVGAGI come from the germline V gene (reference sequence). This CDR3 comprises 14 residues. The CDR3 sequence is CASSYSGQGYEQYF. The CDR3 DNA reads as TGTGCCAGCAGTTACTCAGGACAGGGTTACGAGCAGTACTTC.

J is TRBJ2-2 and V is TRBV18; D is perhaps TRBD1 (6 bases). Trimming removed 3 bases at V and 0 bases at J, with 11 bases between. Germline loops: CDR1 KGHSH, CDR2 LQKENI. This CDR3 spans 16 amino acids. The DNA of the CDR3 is TGTGCCAGCTCACCCTTTGACAGGACGAACACCGGGGAGCTGTTTTTT. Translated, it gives CASSPFDRTNTGELFF.